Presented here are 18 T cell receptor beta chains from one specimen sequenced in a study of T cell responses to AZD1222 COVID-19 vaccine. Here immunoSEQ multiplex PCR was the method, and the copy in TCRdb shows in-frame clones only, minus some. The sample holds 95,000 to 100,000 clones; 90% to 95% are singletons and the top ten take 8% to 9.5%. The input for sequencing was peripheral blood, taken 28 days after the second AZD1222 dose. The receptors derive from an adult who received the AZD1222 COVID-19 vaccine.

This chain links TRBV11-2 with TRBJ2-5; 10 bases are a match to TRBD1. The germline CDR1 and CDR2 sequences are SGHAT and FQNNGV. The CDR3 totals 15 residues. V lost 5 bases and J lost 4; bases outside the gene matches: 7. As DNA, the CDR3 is TGTGCCAGCAGCCGGGGACAGGGGTTGAGAGAGACCCAGTACTTC. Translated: CASSRGQGLRETQYF.

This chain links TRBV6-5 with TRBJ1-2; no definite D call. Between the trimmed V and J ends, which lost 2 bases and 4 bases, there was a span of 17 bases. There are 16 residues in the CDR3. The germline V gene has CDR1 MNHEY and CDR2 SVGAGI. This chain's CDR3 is CASSYKPGPRGYGYTF. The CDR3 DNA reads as TGTGCCAGCAGTTACAAGCCGGGTCCCCGGGGCTATGGCTACACCTTC.

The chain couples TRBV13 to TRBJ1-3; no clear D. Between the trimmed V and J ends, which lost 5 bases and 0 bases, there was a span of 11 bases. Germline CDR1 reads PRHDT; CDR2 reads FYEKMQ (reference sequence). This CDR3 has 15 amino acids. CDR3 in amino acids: CASSPGRSSGNTIYF. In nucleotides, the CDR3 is TGTGCCAGCAGCCCGGGCAGGAGCTCTGGAAACACCATATATTTT.

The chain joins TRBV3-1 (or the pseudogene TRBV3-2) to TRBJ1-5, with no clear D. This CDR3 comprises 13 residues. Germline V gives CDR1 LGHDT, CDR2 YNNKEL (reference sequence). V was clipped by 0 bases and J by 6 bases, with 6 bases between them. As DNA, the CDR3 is TGTGCCAGCAGCCAAGATTCGAGTCAGCCCCAGCATTTT. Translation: CASSQDSSQPQHF.

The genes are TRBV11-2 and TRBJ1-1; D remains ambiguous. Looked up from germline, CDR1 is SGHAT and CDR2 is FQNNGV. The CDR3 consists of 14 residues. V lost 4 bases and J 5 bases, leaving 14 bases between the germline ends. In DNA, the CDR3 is TGTGCCAGCAGCTCCAGGCTGGGTAGGACTGAAGCTTTCTTT. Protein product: CASSSRLGRTEAFF.

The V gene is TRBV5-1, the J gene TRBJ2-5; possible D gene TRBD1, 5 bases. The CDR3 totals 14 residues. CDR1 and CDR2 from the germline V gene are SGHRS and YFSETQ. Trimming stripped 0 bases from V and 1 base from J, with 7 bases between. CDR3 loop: CASSLGQFQETQYF. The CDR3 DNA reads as TGCGCCAGCAGCTTGGGACAGTTCCAAGAGACCCAGTACTTC.

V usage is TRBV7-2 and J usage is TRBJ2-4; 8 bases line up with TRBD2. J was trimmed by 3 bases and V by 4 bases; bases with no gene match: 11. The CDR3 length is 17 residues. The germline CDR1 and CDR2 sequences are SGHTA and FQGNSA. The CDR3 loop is CASSSPGGGLFKNIQYF. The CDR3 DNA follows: TGTGCCAGCAGCTCCCCGGGGGGGGGTCTTTTCAAAAACATTCAGTACTTC.

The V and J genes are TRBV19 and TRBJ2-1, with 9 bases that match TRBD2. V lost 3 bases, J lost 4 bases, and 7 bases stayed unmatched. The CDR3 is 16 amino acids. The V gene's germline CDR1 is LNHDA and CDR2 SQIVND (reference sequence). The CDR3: CASSIQTSGQYNEQFF. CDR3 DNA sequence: TGTGCCAGTAGTATCCAGACTAGCGGACAATACAATGAGCAGTTCTTC.

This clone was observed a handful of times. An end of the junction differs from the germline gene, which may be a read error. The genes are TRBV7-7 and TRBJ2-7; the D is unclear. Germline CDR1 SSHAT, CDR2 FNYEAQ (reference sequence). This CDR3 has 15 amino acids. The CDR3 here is CASSLWAVTSYEQYF. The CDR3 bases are TGTGCTAGCAGCTTATGGGCAGTTACCTCCTACGAGCAGTACTTC.

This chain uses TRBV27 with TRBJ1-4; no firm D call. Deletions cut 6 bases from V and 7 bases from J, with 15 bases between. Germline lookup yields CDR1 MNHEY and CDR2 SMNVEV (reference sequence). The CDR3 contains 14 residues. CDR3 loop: CASSAPGPGEKLFF. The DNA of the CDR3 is TGTGCCAGCAGCGCCCCCGGTCCGGGTGAAAAACTGTTTTTT.

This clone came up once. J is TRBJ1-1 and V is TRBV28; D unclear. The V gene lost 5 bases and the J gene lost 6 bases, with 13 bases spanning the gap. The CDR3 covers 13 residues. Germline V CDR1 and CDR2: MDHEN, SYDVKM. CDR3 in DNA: TGTGCCAGCAGTCCAGACCCGGGTCCTGAAGCTTTCTTT. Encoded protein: CASSPDPGPEAFF.

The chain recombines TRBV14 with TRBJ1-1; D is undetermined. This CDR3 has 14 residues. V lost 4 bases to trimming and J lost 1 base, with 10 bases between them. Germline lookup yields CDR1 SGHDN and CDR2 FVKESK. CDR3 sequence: CASSPWVSNTEAFF. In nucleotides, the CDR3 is TGTGCCAGCAGCCCCTGGGTTTCGAACACTGAAGCTTTCTTT. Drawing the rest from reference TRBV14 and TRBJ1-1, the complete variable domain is EAGVTQFPSHSVIEKGQTVTLRCDPISGHDNLYWYRRVMGKEIKFLLHFVKESKQDESGMPNNRFLAERTGGTYSTLKVQPAELEDSGVYFCASSPWVSNTEAFFGQGTRLTVV.

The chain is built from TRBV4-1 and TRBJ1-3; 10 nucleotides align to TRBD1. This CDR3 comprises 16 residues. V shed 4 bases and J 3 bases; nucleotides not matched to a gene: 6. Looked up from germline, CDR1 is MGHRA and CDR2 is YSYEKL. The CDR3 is CASSLSDRGLGNTIYF. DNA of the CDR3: TGCGCCAGCAGCCTCAGCGACAGGGGGCTTGGAAACACCATATATTTT.

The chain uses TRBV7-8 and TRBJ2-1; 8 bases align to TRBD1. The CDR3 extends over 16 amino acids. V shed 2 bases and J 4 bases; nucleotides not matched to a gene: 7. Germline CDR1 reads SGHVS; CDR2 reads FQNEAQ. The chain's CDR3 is CASSLRGQAYYNEQFF. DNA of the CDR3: TGTGCCAGCAGCTTACGGGGACAGGCATATTACAATGAGCAGTTCTTC.

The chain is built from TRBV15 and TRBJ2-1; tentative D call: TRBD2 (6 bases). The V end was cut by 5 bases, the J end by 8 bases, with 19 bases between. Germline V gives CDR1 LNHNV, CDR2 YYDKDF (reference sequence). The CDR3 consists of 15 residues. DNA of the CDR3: TGTGCCACCAGCGTAAGACTAGAGGCTAGGGATGAGCAGTTCTTC. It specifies CATSVRLEARDEQFF.

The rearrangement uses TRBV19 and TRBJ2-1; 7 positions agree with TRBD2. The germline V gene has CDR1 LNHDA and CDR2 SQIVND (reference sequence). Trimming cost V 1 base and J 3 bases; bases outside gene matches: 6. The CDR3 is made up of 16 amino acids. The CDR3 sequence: CASSIGGLDGYNEQFF. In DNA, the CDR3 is TGTGCCAGTAGTATAGGAGGACTAGACGGCTACAATGAGCAGTTCTTC. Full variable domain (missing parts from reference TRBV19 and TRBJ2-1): DGGITQSPKYLFRKEGQNVTLSCEQNLNHDAMYWYRQDPGQGLRLIYYSQIVNDFQKGDIAEGYSVSREKKESFPLTVTSAQKNPTAFYLCASSIGGLDGYNEQFFGPGTRLTVL.

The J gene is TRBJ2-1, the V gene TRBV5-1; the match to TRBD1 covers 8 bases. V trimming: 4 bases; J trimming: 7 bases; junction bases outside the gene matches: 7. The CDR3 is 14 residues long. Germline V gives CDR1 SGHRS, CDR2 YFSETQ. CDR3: CASSIRTGWNEQFF. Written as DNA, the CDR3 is TGCGCCAGCAGCATACGGACAGGGTGGAATGAGCAGTTCTTC.

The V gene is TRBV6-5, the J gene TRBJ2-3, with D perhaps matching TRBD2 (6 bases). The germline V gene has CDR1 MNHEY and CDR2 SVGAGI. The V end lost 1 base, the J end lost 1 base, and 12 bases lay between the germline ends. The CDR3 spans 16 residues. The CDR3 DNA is TGTGCCAGCAGTTACTTGGCGGGACTGGGCACAGATACGCAGTATTTT. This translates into CASSYLAGLGTDTQYF.